Following are 29 T cell receptor beta chains from one sample sequenced in a study of blood T cell repertoires in COVID-19. Here immunoSEQ multiplex PCR was the method, and the copy in TCRdb shows in-frame clones only, minus some. The sample shows roughly 120,000 clones, about 82% of them seen only once. The sequenced material came from peripheral blood. The receptors stem from a human donor in a cohort sampled during active COVID-19.

The CDR3 region has the DNA TGCAGTGCTAGTTGGGACAGCGCAGGCTATGGCTACACCTTC. Amino acids: CSASWDSAGYGYTF. The V gene is TRBV20-1, the J gene TRBJ1-2; 7 bases align to TRBD1. With 3 bases clipped from V and 4 bases from J, the junction kept 8 bases outside the gene matches. Germline values: CDR1 DFQATT, CDR2 SNEGSKA (reference sequence). The CDR3 runs 14 residues.

The chain has TRBV19 and TRBJ1-6; D is possibly TRBD1 (6 bases). Germline CDR1 and CDR2: LNHDA and SQIVND (reference sequence). The V and J ends lost 8 bases and 0 bases respectively, with 8 bases between them. The CDR3 runs to 14 residues. The CDR3 here is CASAQGSYNSPLHF. CDR3 DNA sequence: TGTGCCAGTGCACAGGGCTCCTATAATTCACCCCTCCACTTT.

The J gene is TRBJ2-4, the V gene TRBV19; D is unclear. V was shortened by 1 base and J by 3 bases, with 13 bases between the two germline ends. The CDR3 covers 16 residues. Germline CDR1 LNHDA, CDR2 SQIVND (reference sequence). CDR3: CASSIGQSMIKNIQYF. The DNA for the CDR3 is TGTGCCAGTAGTATAGGACAATCAATGATCAAAAACATTCAGTACTTC.

V usage is TRBV5-6 and J usage is TRBJ1-2; D may be TRBD1 (6 bases). Germline V gene sequence: CDR1 SGHDT, CDR2 YYEEEE. The V and J ends lost 2 bases and 8 bases respectively, with 10 bases between them. The CDR3 sequence is 12 residues long. CDR3 sequence: CASSFNTGGYTF. DNA of the CDR3: TGTGCCAGCAGCTTTAATACAGGGGGCTACACCTTC.

The J gene is TRBJ2-2, the V gene TRBV6-1, with 12 bases aligning to TRBD2. CDR3 size: 16 residues. Germline V gene data show CDR1 as MNHNS and CDR2 as SASEGT. After removal of 2 bases from V and 6 bases from J, the junction contained 4 bases not matched to a gene. The CDR3 is CASSEFRLAGAGELFF. The CDR3 coding sequence is TGTGCCAGCAGTGAATTTCGACTAGCGGGAGCCGGGGAGCTGTTTTTT.

This clone occurred many times. The rearrangement uses TRBV4-1 and TRBJ2-2; 8 bases are shared with TRBD1. The CDR3 is 15 amino acids. The V gene end was trimmed by 4 bases and the J gene end by 3 bases; junction bases not matched to a gene: 4. CDR1 is MGHRA and CDR2 is YSYEKL in the germline V gene. The CDR3, as DNA: TGCGCCAGCAGCCGCCCGGACAGGGACACCGGGGAGCTGTTTTTT. Residues: CASSRPDRDTGELFF.

The rearrangement links TRBV11-2 to TRBJ2-1, with 12 bases that match TRBD2. The CDR3 has 16 amino acids. With V trimmed by 1 base and J by 7 bases, 5 bases remained unmatched. Germline V gene sequence: CDR1 SGHAT, CDR2 FQNNGV. DNA of the CDR3: TGTGCCAGCAGCTTAGGGGGACTAGCGGGTTTTAATGAGCAGTTCTTC. Its translation is CASSLGGLAGFNEQFF.

The chain is built from TRBV19 and TRBJ1-3; D is perhaps TRBD1 (6 bases). The V end was cut by 6 bases, the J end by 1 base, with 13 bases between. The CDR3 sequence is 15 residues long. Germline lookup yields CDR1 LNHDA and CDR2 SQIVND (reference sequence). The chain's CDR3 is CASSYPGTSGNTIYF. Written as DNA, the CDR3 is TGTGCCAGTAGCTACCCCGGGACATCTGGAAACACCATATATTTT.

This chain joins TRBV2 and TRBJ1-2; tentatively, D is TRBD1 (5 bases). The CDR3 runs 14 residues. Trimming removed 4 bases at V and 2 bases at J, with 11 bases between. Germline lookup yields CDR1 SNHLY and CDR2 FYNNEI. CDR3 nucleotide sequence: TGTGCCAGCAGTGTTACAGGTCCCAACTATGGCTACACCTTC. It codes for CASSVTGPNYGYTF.

The chain has TRBV24-1 and TRBJ2-3; TRBD1 aligns across 9 bases. Germline V gene lookup returns CDR1 KGHDR and CDR2 SFDVKD. The CDR3 runs to 15 residues. Trimming took 6 bases from V and 3 from J; bases not matched to a gene: 6. The CDR3 loop reads CATSPGQGATDTQYF. The CDR3 region has the DNA TGTGCCACCAGTCCGGGACAGGGCGCGACAGATACGCAGTATTTT.

The gene calls are TRBV5-8 and TRBJ1-5; 8 nucleotides line up with TRBD1. With V trimmed by 5 bases and J by 4 bases, 5 bases remained unmatched. There are 14 residues in the CDR3. Germline V gene sequence: CDR1 SGHTS, CDR2 YDEGEE. CDR3 nucleotide sequence: TGTGCCAGCAGTTATAGGACAGGGAATCAGCCCCAGCATTTT. This codes for CASSYRTGNQPQHF.

The chain combines TRBV24-1 with TRBJ2-1; maybe TRBD2 (6 bases). This CDR3 has 13 residues. The V and J ends lost 8 bases and 5 bases respectively, with 12 bases between them. CDR1 is KGHDR and CDR2 is SFDVKD in the germline V gene. CDR3 in DNA: TGTGCCACCACAGGAAAGCGGGACAATGAGCAGTTCTTC. The encoded protein is CATTGKRDNEQFF.

The chain uses TRBV4-2 and TRBJ2-5, with 9 bases identical to TRBD2. This CDR3 comprises 17 residues. Germline V gene sequence: CDR1 LGHNA, CDR2 YNFKEQ. The V and J ends lost 7 bases and 5 bases, in that order; junction bases with no gene match: 17. In DNA, the CDR3 is TGTGCCAGCAACCGGGGGGGGGTATTAGCGGGAGTGGAGACCCAGTACTTC. It yields the protein CASNRGGVLAGVETQYF.

The chain uses TRBV27 and TRBJ2-5; 13 bases are a match to TRBD2. Germline loops: CDR1 MNHEY, CDR2 SMNVEV (reference sequence). There are 17 residues in the CDR3. Trimming cost V 5 bases and J 5 bases; bases outside gene matches: 11. The CDR3, as DNA: TGTGCCAGCAGTCTCAGGGGACTAGCGGGATATTACGAGACCCAGTACTTC. This encodes CASSLRGLAGYYETQYF.

This chain uses TRBV10-1 with TRBJ2-3; D might be TRBD1 (6 bases). This CDR3 is 14 amino acids long. V was clipped by 4 bases and J by 0 bases, with 8 bases between them. Germline V CDR1 and CDR2: WNHNN, SYGVQD (reference sequence). The chain's CDR3 is CASSVDRSTDTQYF. The CDR3 DNA reads TGCGCCAGCAGTGTGGACAGAAGCACAGATACGCAGTATTTT.

J is TRBJ1-6 and V is TRBV5-4; TRBD1 matches at 9 bases. CDR1 SGHNT and CDR2 YYREEE come from the germline V gene (reference sequence). The CDR3 sequence is 14 residues long. Trimming removed 4 bases from V and 7 bases from J; junction bases left unmatched: 3. CDR3 in amino acids: CASSGDRDNSPLHF. Written as DNA, the CDR3 is TGTGCCAGCAGCGGGGACAGGGACAATTCACCCCTCCACTTT.

The genes are TRBV28 and TRBJ2-3, with D possibly TRBD2 on 6 matching bases. The CDR3 is made up of 15 amino acids. Germline CDR1 reads MDHEN; CDR2 reads SYDVKM. With 5 bases removed from V and 0 bases from J, the gap between germline ends came to 12 bases. This CDR3 reads CASSTPGTSTDTQYF. In DNA form, the CDR3 reads TGTGCCAGCAGTACCCCCGGGACTAGCACAGATACGCAGTATTTT. The variable domain in full, with the rest retrieved from reference TRBV28 and TRBJ2-3, is DVKVTQSSRYLVKRTGEKVFLECVQDMDHENMFWYRQDPGLGLRLIYFSYDVKMKEKGDIPEGYSVSREKKERFSLILESASTNQTSMYLCASSTPGTSTDTQYFGPGTRLTVL.

The chain has TRBV7-2 and TRBJ1-2, with D unclear. V lost 4 bases, J lost 5 bases, and 11 bases lay in between. Per germline, CDR1 SGHTA and CDR2 FQGNSA. This CDR3 has 13 amino acids. The CDR3 coding sequence is TGTGCCAGCAGCTCCGTTACGGGGTATGGCTACACCTTC. Its translation: CASSSVTGYGYTF. The full variable domain, in which reference TRBV7-2 and TRBJ1-2 provide the parts outside the CDR3, is GAGVSQSPSNKVTEKGKDVELRCDPISGHTALYWYRQSLGQGLEFLIYFQGNSAPDKSGLPSDRFSAERTGGSVSTLTIQRTQQEDSAVYLCASSSVTGYGYTFGSGTRLTVV.

The sample holds one count of this clone. The chain is built from TRBV11-2 and TRBJ2-1; 9 bases fit TRBD2. V trimming: 2 bases; J trimming: 5 bases; junction bases outside the gene matches: 1. CDR3 length equals 14 residues. Germline CDR1 and CDR2: SGHAT and FQNNGV. As DNA, the CDR3 is TGTGCCAGCAGCTTATCTAGCGGGAACAATGAGCAGTTCTTC. It encodes CASSLSSGNNEQFF.

The J gene is TRBJ1-2, the V gene TRBV30, with TRBD1 as a possible D gene (5 bases). Germline V gene lookup returns CDR1 GTSNPN and CDR2 SVGIG (reference sequence). V lost 2 bases and J lost 8, with 18 bases in between. The CDR3 sequence is 14 residues long. CDR3 sequence: CAWSPVGDLRGYTF. The CDR3 bases are TGTGCCTGGAGTCCTGTAGGGGATCTTCGAGGCTACACCTTC.

The V gene is TRBV5-1, the J gene TRBJ1-3; D gene uncertain. The CDR3 sequence is 17 residues long. Trimming cost V 0 bases and J 4 bases, with 17 bases left between them. CDR1 and CDR2 from the germline V gene are SGHRS and YFSETQ. CDR3 nucleotide sequence: TGCGCCAGCAGCTTGGGCCTCCGGGTCGGGGAAGGAAACACCATATATTTT. This codes for CASSLGLRVGEGNTIYF.

CDR3 residues: CAWGYLAGGELLETQYF. The CDR3 nucleotides are TGTGCCTGGGGTTACCTAGCGGGAGGGGAATTACTAGAGACCCAGTACTTC. The chain combines TRBV30 with TRBJ2-5; 12 positions agree with TRBD2. Germline values: CDR1 GTSNPN, CDR2 SVGIG (reference sequence). The CDR3 loop spans 17 amino acids. Unmatched junction bases numbered 14, after V lost 5 bases and J lost 4 bases.

CDR3 in amino acids: CAISEKGTEAFF. CDR3 DNA sequence: TGTGCCATCAGCGAGAAGGGGACTGAAGCTTTCTTT. This chain joins TRBV10-3 and TRBJ1-1; a possible D gene is TRBD1 (5 bases). Trimming removed 6 bases from V and 5 bases from J, with 10 bases in between. Germline lookup yields CDR1 ENHRY and CDR2 SYGVKD. The CDR3 runs 12 residues.

The V gene is TRBV2, the J gene TRBJ1-6, with D unclear. V lost 2 bases and J 10 bases, leaving 9 bases between the germline ends. The germline gives CDR1 SNHLY, CDR2 FYNNEI. CDR3 length equals 13 residues. The CDR3 DNA sequence: TGTGCCAGCAGTGAAACCAGGTGGTCACCCCTCCACTTT. Residues: CASSETRWSPLHF.

V gene TRBV2 combines with J gene TRBJ1-5, with 9 bases fitting TRBD1. The length of the CDR3 is 14 residues. V lost 7 bases to trimming and J lost 7 bases; unmatched junction nucleotides: 8. CDR1 is SNHLY and CDR2 is FYNNEI in the germline V gene. Here the CDR3 reads CASTRTGAAQPQHF. As DNA, the CDR3 is TGTGCCAGCACTCGGACAGGGGCGGCCCAGCCCCAGCATTTT.

The genes are TRBV20-1 and TRBJ1-2; D is ambiguous. V dropped 3 bases and J dropped 3 bases, with 14 bases sitting between them. The germline CDR1 and CDR2 sequences are DFQATT and SNEGSKA (reference sequence). This CDR3 comprises 14 residues. The CDR3 DNA reads TGCAGTGCTAGTGGAGTTGGAGGTTACTATGGCTACACCTTC. Protein sequence: CSASGVGGYYGYTF.

This clone was observed a few times. For the CDR3, the DNA is TGTGCCAGCAGCTCTACCACCCGACTAGCGAAGTACGAGCAGTACTTC. Translating gives CASSSTTRLAKYEQYF. The V gene is TRBV6-6, the J gene TRBJ2-7; 8 bases are a match to TRBD2. V lost 6 bases and J lost 4; bases outside the gene matches: 14. The CDR3 length is 16 residues. Per the germline V gene, CDR1 is MNHNY and CDR2 is SVGAGI (reference sequence).

The chain recombines TRBV3-1 (or the pseudogene TRBV3-2) with TRBJ2-1, with 9 bases that match TRBD1. Germline V gene sequence: CDR1 LGHDT, CDR2 YNNKEL (reference sequence). The CDR3 is 11 amino acids. The V segment lost 5 bases and the J segment 10 bases; nucleotides outside the gene matches: 0. CDR3 amino acids: CASSGTGEQFF. CDR3 sequence (DNA): TGTGCCAGCAGCGGGACAGGGGAGCAGTTCTTC.

The chain links TRBV5-4 to TRBJ2-1, with 11 bases matching TRBD2. Trimming cost V 1 base and J 4 bases; bases outside gene matches: 10. The CDR3 covers 18 residues. Germline V gene lookup returns CDR1 SGHNT and CDR2 YYREEE (reference sequence). The CDR3 DNA reads TGTGCCAGCAGCTTGAACCTTCTAGCGGGAGGTTCTTACAATGAGCAGTTCTTC. It codes for CASSLNLLAGGSYNEQFF.